This entry is about one T cell receptor (beta chain). This entry is derived from a study of blood T cell repertoires in COVID-19. The CDR3 length is 13 residues. CDR1 is GTSNPN, CDR2 SVGIG, per germline (reference sequence). V was clipped by 3 bases and J by 7 bases, with 10 bases between them. Source study methods: The authors estimated nucleated cell counts from reference gene primer amplification. Profiling relied on immunoSEQ multiplex PCR, and the TCRdb table lists in-frame clones only, not all of them. V and J calls and clone size come straight from that table; D and trimming were deduced from the DNA. The sample lists 57,000 or so clones, over 80% occurring once.

The clonotype was recovered from a man in his sixties or seventies with acute or convalescent COVID-19. The genes are TRBV30 and TRBJ1-6; D is perhaps TRBD1 (5 bases). The sequenced material came from peripheral blood. CDR3 DNA sequence: TGTGCCTGGAGCGACCCAGGGAATTCACCCCTCCACTTT. Its protein is CAWSDPGNSPLHF.